This T cell receptor beta chain was obtained from a study of blood T cell repertoires in COVID-19. About the research overall: Acute and convalescent COVID-19 samples came from the United States, Italy and Spain.

After removal of 3 bases from V and 5 bases from J, the junction contained 13 bases not matched to a gene. Germline-derived CDR1 and CDR2 are SGDLS and YYNGEE. The CDR3 is 17 residues long. Generated by immunoSEQ multiplex PCR, the TCRdb table keeps only in-frame clones and is missing some. The repertoire consists of 350,000 to 450,000 clones, with 89% occurring once and the leading ten covering less than 2%. The chain recombines TRBV9 with TRBJ2-3; TRBD1 agrees at 9 bases. The source of this sequence is a woman aged 40 to 50 with COVID-19, enrolled during active disease. Sequenced material: peripheral blood. The CDR3 loop reads CASSARTGESAGDTQYF. The CDR3 DNA is TGTGCCAGCAGCGCTCGGACAGGGGAAAGCGCAGGAGATACGCAGTATTTT. The complete variable domain, with remaining parts taken from reference TRBV9 and TRBJ2-3, reads DSGVTQTPKHLITATGQRVTLRCSPRSGDLSVYWYQQSLDQGLQFLIQYYNGEERAKGNILERFSAQQFPDLHSELNLSSLELGDSALYFCASSARTGESAGDTQYFGPGTRLTVL.